The 29 T cell receptor beta chains below come from one sample, sequenced in a study of T cells after yellow fever vaccination. TCRdb re-analysed the 5' RACE reads in MiXCR, keeping a single row per CDR3 protein. The sample yields approximately 300,000 distinct CDR3 sequences, around 6.8% seen once. This material consisted of PBMCs, taken more than 35 days after the first yellow fever vaccination. The origin of the receptors is a man aged 18-30 years who received the YFV17D yellow fever vaccine.

This clonotype was observed a handful of times. The chain has TRBV2 and TRBJ2-7; perhaps TRBD2 as D (5 bases). V was pared by 9 bases and J by 1 base, with 16 bases between. There are 14 residues in the CDR3. The germline V gene has CDR1 SNHLY and CDR2 FYNNEI. The DNA for the CDR3 is TGTGCCAGTATGATGGGGAGTTGGTCCTACGAGCAGTACGTC. Encoded protein: CASMMGSWSYEQYV.

This clonotype was observed at least ten times. The chain employs TRBV7-9 and TRBJ1-1; 10 bases map to TRBD1. The CDR3 covers 14 residues. Losses at the gene ends were 5 bases for V and 6 bases for J; bases not matched to a gene: 6. Germline V gene sequence: CDR1 SEHNR, CDR2 FQNEAQ (reference sequence). CDR3 in amino acids: CASSKGQGNAEAFF. CDR3 nucleotides: TGTGCCAGCAGCAAGGGACAGGGGAATGCTGAAGCTTTCTTT.

The sample holds a few counts of this clonotype. The chain recombines TRBV11-3 with TRBJ2-7, with 9 bases aligning to TRBD1. Germline V gene sequence: CDR1 SGHNT, CDR2 YENEEA. The CDR3 extends over 12 amino acids. V trimming: 6 bases; J trimming: 7 bases; junction bases outside the gene matches: 4. The CDR3 spells CASRWTGEEQYV. The CDR3 DNA reads TGTGCCAGCAGATGGACAGGGGAGGAGCAGTACGTC.

The rearrangement links TRBV5-1 to TRBJ2-7; perhaps TRBD1 as D (5 bases). The germline V gene has CDR1 SGHRS and CDR2 YFSETQ. V was pared by 3 bases and J by 3 bases, with 19 bases between. The CDR3 has 16 amino acids. CDR3 protein: CASSWARALSYYEQYV. The DNA for the CDR3 is TGCGCCAGCAGCTGGGCCAGGGCGCTCTCCTACTACGAGCAGTACGTC.

This clonotype showed up just a few times. J is TRBJ2-5 and V is TRBV29-1; D may match TRBD1 or TRBD2 (7 bases each). The germline gives CDR1 SQVTM, CDR2 ANQGSEA. The V end lost 1 base, the J end lost 3 bases, and 15 bases lay between the germline ends. This CDR3 region has 15 residues. The CDR3 reads CSVEGGRGGEETQYF. For the CDR3, the DNA is TGCAGCGTTGAAGGGGGCAGGGGGGGCGAAGAGACCCAGTACTTC.

With regard to this clonotype: The junction departs from germline at one end; a sequencing error may be responsible. V is TRBV7-7 and J is TRBJ2-5, with D perhaps TRBD2 (5 bases). CDR3 length: 14 residues. CDR1 SSHAT and CDR2 FNYEAQ come from the germline V gene (reference sequence). Here the CDR3 DNA reads TGTGCTAGCAGCCGCTCCCGGGGAAAAGAGACCCAGTACTTC. It yields the protein CASSRSRGKETQYF.

The chain recombines TRBV13 with TRBJ2-1; D is uncertain. From germline, CDR1 is PRHDT and CDR2 FYEKMQ (reference sequence). The CDR3 contains 13 residues. Trimming stripped 4 bases from V and 4 bases from J, with 8 bases between. In DNA form, the CDR3 reads TGTGCCAGCAGCTCGGCCGAGTACAATGAGCAGTTCTTC. Encoded protein: CASSSAEYNEQFF.

This clonotype was seen a few times. J is TRBJ1-1 and V is TRBV12-3 or TRBV12-4; D gene ambiguous. The CDR3 loop spans 12 amino acids. V was shortened by 8 bases and J by 10 bases, with 17 bases between the two germline ends. The CDR3 is CASAREGIVAFF. The CDR3 DNA reads as TGTGCCAGCGCGAGAGAGGGAATTGTAGCTTTCTTT.

The chain couples TRBV4-2 to TRBJ2-7; a weak D match, TRBD1 (6 bases). With 1 base removed from V and 5 bases from J, the gap between germline ends came to 15 bases. Per the germline V gene, CDR1 is LGHNA and CDR2 is YNFKEQ. This CDR3 contains 15 residues. CDR3 DNA: TGTGCCAGCAGCCAAGTGACAGGTGTAAGAGACGAGCAGTACTTC. It codes for CASSQVTGVRDEQYF.

J is TRBJ2-2 and V is TRBV4-1; 7 positions agree with TRBD2. The J segment lost 4 bases and the V segment lost 5 bases, leaving 13 bases of the junction unmatched. This CDR3 spans 17 amino acids. Germline CDR1 reads MGHRA; CDR2 reads YSYEKL. The chain's CDR3 is CASSFPFGGGRTGELFF. Written as DNA, the CDR3 is TGCGCCAGCAGCTTTCCGTTTGGCGGGGGACGCACCGGGGAGCTGTTTTTT.

This chain connects TRBV6-5 to TRBJ2-3; D gene ambiguous. V shed 2 bases and J shed 2 bases, with 5 bases lying between them. The CDR3 length is 13 residues. Germline loops: CDR1 MNHEY, CDR2 SVGAGI. CDR3 loop: CASSYPNTDTQYF. The CDR3 nucleotides are TGTGCCAGCAGTTACCCAAACACAGATACGCAGTATTTT.

CDR3 residues: CASSQDSGSGGDTQYF. DNA of the CDR3: TGTGCCAGCAGCCAAGATTCGGGTAGCGGGGGGGATACGCAGTATTTT. The chain carries TRBV3-1 and TRBJ2-3; the match to TRBD2 covers 10 bases. The CDR3 sequence is 16 residues long. Germline CDR1 LGHDT, CDR2 YNNKEL (reference sequence). The trim removed 0 bases at V and 6 bases at J, leaving 6 bases unmatched.

This clonotype was recorded a few times. This chain uses TRBV3-1 with TRBJ1-3; D is possibly TRBD1 (5 bases). V shed 1 base and J shed 2 bases, with 9 bases lying between them. The V gene's germline CDR1 is LGHDT and CDR2 YNNKEL (reference sequence). The CDR3 has 15 amino acids. The CDR3 sequence is CASSQGQGPGNTIYF. The CDR3 DNA follows: TGTGCCAGCAGCCAAGGGCAGGGACCTGGAAACACCATATATTTT.

This clonotype was recorded at least ten times. V and J are TRBV15 and TRBJ2-1; 9 positions agree with TRBD1. Trimming removed 3 bases from V and 8 bases from J; junction bases left unmatched: 8. Germline CDR1 LNHNV, CDR2 YYDKDF (reference sequence). The CDR3 has 15 amino acids. Written as DNA, the CDR3 is TGTGCCACCAGCAGTCCAGGGGGACAGGGAGATGAGCAGTTCTTC. This sequence encodes CATSSPGGQGDEQFF.

This clonotype was counted between two and nine times. The chain combines TRBV6-1 with TRBJ1-4, with 7 bases matching TRBD1. V trimming: 8 bases; J trimming: 8 bases; junction bases outside the gene matches: 11. Germline lookup yields CDR1 MNHNS and CDR2 SASEGT. CDR3 length: 14 amino acids. CDR3 coding DNA: TGTGCCAGCGCCGCGGGACAGCTCGGGGAAAAACTGTTTTTT. Its protein is CASAAGQLGEKLFF.

This clonotype has just a few counts. The chain links TRBV20-1 to TRBJ2-7, with 8 bases matching TRBD2. CDR1 and CDR2 (germline): DFQATT, SNEGSKA (reference sequence). CDR3 length: 11 residues. The V segment lost 7 bases and the J segment 3 bases; nucleotides outside the gene matches: 2. DNA for the CDR3: TGCAGTGTCGGGACTAGCTACGAGCAGTACTTC. Translating gives CSVGTSYEQYF.

This sequence joins TRBV5-6 and TRBJ2-3; D possibly matches TRBD1 or TRBD2 (5 bases each). The CDR3 runs 18 residues. Between the trimmed V and J ends, which lost 0 bases and 7 bases, there was a span of 24 bases. Germline-derived CDR1 and CDR2 are SGHDT and YYEEEE. CDR3 residues: CASSLAAMWGNPSYTQYF. The CDR3 coding sequence is TGTGCCAGCAGCTTGGCCGCGATGTGGGGGAACCCATCTTATACGCAGTATTTT.

This clonotype was counted only a few times. The gene calls are TRBV18 and TRBJ2-3; D ambiguous. The CDR3 is 15 residues long. Trimming shortened V by 4 bases and J by 1 base, and 12 bases separated the two germline ends. The germline CDR1 and CDR2 sequences are KGHSH and LQKENI. In DNA, the CDR3 is TGTGCCAGCTCACGCGAAACAGCCCGCACAGATACGCAGTATTTT. It is translated as CASSRETARTDTQYF. The full variable domain, rest sourced from reference TRBV18 and TRBJ2-3, is NAGVMQNPRHLVRRRGQEARLRCSPMKGHSHVYWYRQLPEEGLKFMVYLQKENIIDESGMPKERFSAEFPKEGPSILRIQQVVRGDSAAYFCASSRETARTDTQYFGPGTRLTVL.

This clonotype was found many times. V is TRBV9 and J is TRBJ2-1; perhaps TRBD2 as D (7 bases). CDR1 is SGDLS and CDR2 is YYNGEE in the germline V gene. Trimming stripped 0 bases from V and 4 bases from J, with 11 bases between. The CDR3 has 15 residues. CDR3: CASSVGGGEYNEQFF. In DNA, the CDR3 is TGTGCCAGCAGCGTAGGCGGGGGCGAATACAATGAGCAGTTCTTC.

This clonotype was picked up a small number of times. The chain recombines TRBV24-1 with TRBJ2-1, with TRBD1 matching 8 bases. J was trimmed by 3 bases and V by 7 bases; bases with no gene match: 1. CDR3 length equals 13 residues. The germline gives CDR1 KGHDR, CDR2 SFDVKD. This CDR3 is CATRGTGYNEQFF. CDR3 bases: TGTGCCACCAGGGGGACAGGCTACAATGAGCAGTTCTTC.

The J gene is TRBJ2-2, the V gene TRBV5-6; 9 nucleotides match TRBD1. The CDR3 consists of 17 residues. In germline, CDR1 is SGHDT, CDR2 YYEEEE. The V segment lost 0 bases and the J segment 7 bases; nucleotides outside the gene matches: 10. CDR3 coding DNA: TGTGCCAGCAGCTTGGGCCCGGACAGGGGTCGTAACGGGGAGCTGTTTTTT. This translates into CASSLGPDRGRNGELFF.

This clonotype was recorded at least ten times. V usage is TRBV5-5 and J usage is TRBJ2-5; tentative D call: TRBD1 (6 bases). The V end was cut by 1 base, the J end by 2 bases, with 12 bases between. This CDR3 has 15 amino acids. Germline CDR1 is SGHKS and CDR2 is YYEKEE (reference sequence). In DNA form, the CDR3 reads TGTGCCAGCAGCTTGACCAGGGGATGGCAAGAGACCCAGTACTTC. Protein: CASSLTRGWQETQYF.

This clonotype was picked up a small number of times. The chain recombines TRBV5-4 with TRBJ1-4; D unresolved. The germline gives CDR1 SGHNT, CDR2 YYREEE (reference sequence). V lost 9 bases and J 5 bases, leaving 14 bases between the germline ends. This CDR3 is 13 amino acids long. The CDR3, as DNA: TGTGCCACTCACGCCCAGACCAATGAAAAACTGTTTTTT. Protein: CATHAQTNEKLFF.

This clonotype was detected many times. The chain carries TRBV7-6 and TRBJ2-5; 7 positions match TRBD2. The CDR3 length is 15 residues. Germline assignment: CDR1 SGHVS and CDR2 FNYEAQ. Losses at the gene ends were 1 base for V and 5 bases for J; bases not matched to a gene: 7. CDR3 sequence (DNA): TGTGCCAGCAGCTTAGGGACTAGGCAAGGGGAGACCCAGTACTTC. Its translation: CASSLGTRQGETQYF.

This clonotype showed up many times. The chain combines TRBV19 with TRBJ2-2, with D tentatively TRBD1 (6 bases). This CDR3 comprises 13 residues. V shed 8 bases and J shed 2 bases, with 9 bases lying between them. Looked up from germline, CDR1 is LNHDA and CDR2 is SQIVND (reference sequence). CDR3 bases: TGTGCCAGTGCAGGGGCTAACACCGGGGAGCTGTTTTTT. It translates to CASAGANTGELFF.

V usage is TRBV7-8 and J usage is TRBJ2-1; TRBD2 aligns across 10 bases. The CDR3 extends over 17 amino acids. The J segment lost 7 bases and the V segment lost 4 bases, leaving 13 bases of the junction unmatched. Germline V gene sequence: CDR1 SGHVS, CDR2 FQNEAQ. CDR3 coding DNA: TGTGCCAGCAGCTCATACACTCAACTAGCGGGGCTAAATGAGCAGTTCTTC. Its protein product is CASSSYTQLAGLNEQFF. Looking up the rest from reference TRBV7-8 and TRBJ2-1 gives the full variable domain: GAGVSQSPRYKVAKRGQDVALRCDPISGHVSLFWYQQALGQGPEFLTYFQNEAQLDKSGLPSDRFFAERPEGSVSTLKIQRTQQEDSAVYLCASSSYTQLAGLNEQFFGPGTRLTVL.

The CDR3 DNA reads TGCAGTGCTAGAGATTTACTAGAGGGGACCCAGTACTTC. Protein: CSARDLLEGTQYF. The V call is TRBV20-1, the J call TRBJ2-5, with D perhaps TRBD2 (5 bases). The CDR3 covers 13 residues. In germline, CDR1 is DFQATT, CDR2 SNEGSKA (reference sequence). Trimming stripped 0 bases from V and 7 bases from J, with 12 bases between.

This clonotype was seen a handful of times. This rearrangement joins TRBV4-2 to TRBJ1-4, with a possible D match to TRBD1 (5 bases). Germline V gene lookup returns CDR1 LGHNA and CDR2 YNFKEQ. The V end lost 1 base, the J end lost 6 bases, and 15 bases lay between the germline ends. The CDR3 extends over 16 amino acids. The CDR3 region is CASSQALGAEDEKLFF. The DNA of the CDR3 is TGTGCCAGCAGCCAAGCGCTTGGGGCAGAGGATGAAAAACTGTTTTTT.

This clonotype has ten or more counts. The chain links TRBV3-1 to TRBJ1-5, with D uncertain. Germline V gene lookup returns CDR1 LGHDT and CDR2 YNNKEL (reference sequence). Deletions cut 2 bases from V and 10 bases from J, with 15 bases between. The CDR3 is 14 amino acids. The CDR3 coding sequence is TGTGCCAGCAGCCAATTTTTCTCTGCGGGACCCCAGCATTTT. Amino acid sequence: CASSQFFSAGPQHF.